The clone carrying this T cell receptor beta chain appeared a single time. PCR was performed using 60 Vbeta and 13 Jbeta primers. Libraries were prepared by immunoSEQ multiplex PCR; TCRdb keeps only in-frame clonotypes and omits some of them. Among 60,000 or so clones, about 90% were seen once, and the ten largest hold about 1.4%. This specimen comes from a study of cytomegalovirus exposure and HLA in healthy donors. V was trimmed by 2 bases and J by 5 bases, leaving 16 bases between them. Germline V gene lookup returns CDR1 MDHEN and CDR2 SYDVKM. The CDR3 consists of 15 residues. This TCR came from a man under 40 in good health and CMV-seropositive. The V call is TRBV28, the J call TRBJ2-7; the D gene is possibly TRBD2 (5 bases). Sequencing was carried out using PBMCs. CDR3 DNA: TGTGCCAGCAGTTTAGGCGGAGAGGGAACCGACGAGCAGTACTTC. This codes for CASSLGGEGTDEQYF.